The sequence of this T cell receptor beta chain was determined in a study of blood T cells in healthy people across ages. Per the germline V gene, CDR1 is MNHEY and CDR2 is SVGAGI. The CDR3 runs 15 residues. Investigators took around 10 milliliters of peripheral blood from every donor. It was with a sample-barcoded 5' primer and a J-beta primer mix that a second PCR of about 6 to 12 cycles was run. Every cDNA was tagged by a template-switch adaptor with 12 random nucleotides. TCRdb processed the 5' RACE reads anew with MiXCR; each CDR3 protein has one entry. The sample records approximately 730,000 distinct CDR3 sequences, around half being singletons. About this clonotype itself: Its antigen remains unidentified. One end of the junction fails to match germline, which may point to a read error.

Study findings and constraints: Unsorted PBMCs prevented conclusive naive versus antigen-experienced comparison.

V is TRBV6-5 and J is TRBJ2-1; 7 positions agree with TRBD1. What was sequenced was blood. This clonotype was sampled from a man of 80 years or more in good health. CDR3 residues: CTSSSDRALYNEQFF. The CDR3 bases are TGTACCAGCAGTTCCGACAGGGCCTTGTACAATGAGCAGTTCTTC.